Listed below are T cell receptor beta chains from one sample, sequenced in a study of blood T cell repertoires in COVID-19. Sequenced by immunoSEQ multiplex PCR; TCRdb stores in-frame clones only, minus some. The sample lists 70,000 or so clones, roughly 85% occurring once. Sequencing was done on a sample of peripheral blood. All receptors come from a woman older than 75 with acute or convalescent COVID-19. Each CDR3 is given with its conserved first and last residue.

cdr3_aa,v_call,j_call
CASSGDSDEQYF,TRBV12-3/TRBV12-4,TRBJ2-7
CASSTQTGNTEAFF,TRBV9,TRBJ1-1
CASSIPGQGIHEQYF,TRBV5-1,TRBJ2-7
CASRRGTGPPGTDTQYF,TRBV7-8,TRBJ2-3
CASSGGLDWNTGELFF,TRBV9,TRBJ2-2
CASSRVDRQGENYGYTF,TRBV28,TRBJ1-2
CASSDSLGGRRYEQYF,TRBV6-4,TRBJ2-7
CASSAQGDSPLHF,TRBV5-6,TRBJ1-6
CASSLASSGETQYF,TRBV5-8,TRBJ2-5
CASSEGGVGYEQYF,TRBV2,TRBJ2-7
CASREGAVDEQYF,TRBV2,TRBJ2-7
CASSFLAQETQYF,TRBV3-1/TRBV3-2,TRBJ2-5
CASSYGQVRQETQYF,TRBV5-8,TRBJ2-5
CASSQQPGRGAFF,TRBV4-3,TRBJ1-1
CASSLAAPDISYEQYF,TRBV7-2,TRBJ2-7
CASSFSRANYGYTF,TRBV27,TRBJ1-2
CASSLVAGGPGTGELFF,TRBV5-1,TRBJ2-2
CASSLGPTGGQYF,TRBV9,TRBJ2-5
CASSHSRGNEQFF,TRBV3-1/TRBV3-2,TRBJ2-1
CASDRRNQPQHF,TRBV6-5,TRBJ1-5
CSAVTGNYGYTF,TRBV29-1,TRBJ1-2
CASTQTGVTEAFF,TRBV28,TRBJ1-1
CASSLPTVVPYEQYF,TRBV11-3,TRBJ2-7
CASSPENRGTEAFF,TRBV27,TRBJ1-1
CASSPPRGNEQFF,TRBV5-4,TRBJ2-1
CASSPLSSTDTQYF,TRBV18,TRBJ2-3
CASSPPGTRVRNEQFF,TRBV18,TRBJ2-1
CASSLGGGYSSYEQYF,TRBV7-8,TRBJ2-7
CASSIDPDNSSPQHF,TRBV19,TRBJ1-5
CASSLGGGVADTQYF,TRBV7-2,TRBJ2-3
CATSDFELGGGNEQFF,TRBV24-1,TRBJ2-1
CASSTTASSHEQYF,TRBV19,TRBJ2-7
CASSLASVDTQYF,TRBV7-2,TRBJ2-3
CASRPGQGALAGVADTQYF,TRBV2,TRBJ2-3
CASSRRLWREATSGGEKLFF,TRBV2,TRBJ1-4
CASSLLAGVSYNEQFF,TRBV28,TRBJ2-1
CASSYSGTPSYEQYF,TRBV6-5,TRBJ2-7
CASSYLGQRYEQYF,TRBV6-5,TRBJ2-7
CASSVAPGVSAEQYF,TRBV9,TRBJ2-7
CASSSEGRVGETQYF,TRBV19,TRBJ2-5
CASSQATGLTGELFF,TRBV4-1,TRBJ2-2
CASSQGFPRGTQYF,TRBV7-6,TRBJ2-3
CATSETGGRNTGELFF,TRBV24-1,TRBJ2-2
CASTGQGYSPLHF,TRBV2,TRBJ1-6
CASSIQRNQPQHF,TRBV19,TRBJ1-5
CSVDDRGAGNTIYF,TRBV29-1,TRBJ1-3
CASSPQRGTSGGELFF,TRBV18,TRBJ2-2
CATRQGASGNTIYF,TRBV10-3,TRBJ1-3
CASSGGLQGTGYGSPLHF,TRBV6-1,TRBJ1-6
CASSARDRNQPQHF,TRBV2,TRBJ1-5
CASSLREALYEQYF,TRBV13,TRBJ2-7
CTSPTSPGANVLTF,TRBV1,TRBJ2-6
CASGRPGGLSGFF,TRBV28,TRBJ1-1